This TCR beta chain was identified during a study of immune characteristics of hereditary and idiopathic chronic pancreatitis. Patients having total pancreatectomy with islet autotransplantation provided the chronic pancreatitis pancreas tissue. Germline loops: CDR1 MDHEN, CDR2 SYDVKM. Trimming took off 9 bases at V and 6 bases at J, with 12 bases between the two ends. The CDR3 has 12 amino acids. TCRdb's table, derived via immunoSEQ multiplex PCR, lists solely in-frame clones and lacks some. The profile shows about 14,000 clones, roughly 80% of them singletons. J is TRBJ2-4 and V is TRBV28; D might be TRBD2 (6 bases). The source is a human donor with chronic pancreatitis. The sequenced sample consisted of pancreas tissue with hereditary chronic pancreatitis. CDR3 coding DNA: TGTGCCAGTCGGCAGGGAGGAAACATTCAGTACTTC. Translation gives CASRQGGNIQYF.